A selection of T cell receptor beta chains follows, all from one sample in a study of cytomegalovirus exposure and HLA in healthy donors. This table comes from immunoSEQ multiplex PCR, and its TCRdb copy is limited to in-frame clones, with some not included. The profile covers just over 150,000 clones, with roughly 80% appearing a single time and roughly 1.9% taken by the ten largest. The sequencing sample was made of PBMCs. These receptors originate from a female donor in good health and CMV-seronegative. The CDR3 runs from the conserved cysteine through the conserved F or W. Fields, in order: J gene, V gene, D gene, clone size, CDR3 DNA, CDR3 protein. The D gene is left open where the match is weak. Clone size is stated in some rows and not others, as once, few, many or a class when expanded.

j_gene: TRBJ1-2
v_gene: TRBV6-1
d_gene: TRBD1
abundance: few
CDR3nt: TGTGCCAGCAGTGAGGGACAGAGAAACTATGGCTACACCTTC
CDR3aa: CASSEGQRNYGYTF

j_gene: TRBJ2-7
v_gene: TRBV6-1
d_gene: NA
abundance: NA
CDR3nt: TGTGCCAGCAGGGCCAGCTCCTACGAGCAGTACTTC
CDR3aa: CASRASSYEQYF

j_gene: TRBJ1-5
v_gene: TRBV28
d_gene: NA
abundance: NA
CDR3nt: TGTGCCAGCAGTTTAAGCCCCGGGAATAGCAATCAGCCCCAGCATTTT
CDR3aa: CASSLSPGNSNQPQHF

j_gene: TRBJ2-4
v_gene: TRBV11-1
d_gene: TRBD2
abundance: NA
CDR3nt: TGTGCCAGCAGCTTAGCGCGGGAGGGAAACATTCAGTACTTC
CDR3aa: CASSLAREGNIQYF

j_gene: TRBJ2-5
v_gene: TRBV14
d_gene: TRBD1
abundance: NA
CDR3nt: TGTGCCAGCAGCCCCGACAGGGGGAGAGAGACCCAGTACTTC
CDR3aa: CASSPDRGRETQYF

j_gene: TRBJ2-5
v_gene: TRBV9
d_gene: TRBD2
abundance: NA
CDR3nt: TGTGCCAGCAGCGTAGCCCAGACTAGCGCTCTCCAAGAGACCCAGTACTTC
CDR3aa: CASSVAQTSALQETQYF

j_gene: TRBJ1-2
v_gene: TRBV18
d_gene: NA
abundance: NA
CDR3nt: TGTGCCAGCTCACTCACACCAGGGGATCTCAGTGGCTACACCTTC
CDR3aa: CASSLTPGDLSGYTF

j_gene: TRBJ1-1
v_gene: TRBV5-1
d_gene: TRBD1
abundance: NA
CDR3nt: TGCGCCAGCACCCCCGGGACAGGGGGGACTGAAGCTTTCTTT
CDR3aa: CASTPGTGGTEAFF

j_gene: TRBJ1-1
v_gene: TRBV2
d_gene: TRBD1
abundance: NA
CDR3nt: TGTGCCAGCAGGGCTGGGGCAGGGGGTCGCACTGAAGCTTTCTTT
CDR3aa: CASRAGAGGRTEAFF

j_gene: TRBJ1-2
v_gene: TRBV5-1
d_gene: NA
abundance: NA
CDR3nt: TGCGCCAGCAGCCAGCTAACAGGGAACTATGGCTACACCTTC
CDR3aa: CASSQLTGNYGYTF